This T cell receptor (beta chain) was sequenced for a study of siplizumab effects on memory and regulatory T cells. Study findings and constraints: In unstimulated cells, naive T cells appeared more diverse than memory T cells and seemed major alloresponse contributors. Phenotypic classification as naive or memory proved unattainable for roughly 75-97% of proliferating CD4+ or CD8+ clones. Relative to controls at approximately 30%, mappable alloreactive CD4+ clones exhibited a mean Treg-derived proportion of less than 70% with siplizumab.

As for this clone: Its target is not known.

The table came from immunoSEQ multiplex PCR; TCRdb's copy has only in-frame clones and leaves some out. The table includes around 100,000 clones, roughly 94% detected once. The source is a human donor in good health. Sequencing was performed on Tregs sorted from blood.

This CDR3 reads CASSFGLAGNNEQFF. The CDR3 DNA reads TGTGCCAGCAGCTTTGGACTAGCGGGTAACAATGAGCAGTTCTTC. The rearrangement uses TRBV11-2 and TRBJ2-1; 11 bases map to TRBD2. V trimming: 3 bases; J trimming: 5 bases; junction bases outside the gene matches: 3. The CDR3 loop spans 15 amino acids. CDR1 and CDR2 (germline): SGHAT, FQNNGV.